These T cell receptor beta chains were read from a single sample in a study of early T cells in non-severe SARS-CoV-2 infection. TCRdb re-called the 5' RACE reads through MiXCR, storing one row per CDR3 protein. The sample holds tens of thousands of distinct CDR3 sequences; approximately 15% are singletons and the top ten take 4.5% to 7%. Material for sequencing was whole blood. The receptor source for this set is an adult who was a healthcare worker with PCR-confirmed SARS-CoV-2 infection or an uninfected control (not recorded which). The CDR3 runs from the conserved cysteine through the conserved F or W. Each record gives: V gene, D gene, CDR3 protein. A D gene is named only where the DNA matches it firmly.

TRBV28 | TRBD2 | CASSSFRGRLGEQFF
TRBV7-6 | TRBD1 | CASSLSYRDSEQYF
TRBV19 | NA | CASRTTGYEKLFF
TRBV28 | NA | CASKEGMKEKLFF
TRBV2 | NA | CASKETSSAQETQYF
TRBV29-1 | NA | CSVRTDEQYF
TRBV20-1 | TRBD1 | CSAAGRTGQGDNEQFF
TRBV30 | NA | CAWKSIRYEQYF
TRBV20-1 | TRBD2 | CSARSRLAAYEQYF
TRBV24-1 | NA | CATSDRRSSNQPQHF
TRBV28 | NA | CASSPGVLQFF
TRBV27 | NA | CASSLSSYNEQFF
TRBV11-2 | TRBD1 | CASREGQGWGEQFF
TRBV7-2 | TRBD2 | CASSLWGDYDNEQFF
TRBV11-2 | TRBD2 | CASRGLAGPKSSTDTQYF
TRBV6-5 | NA | CASSSGTSKYGYTF